Following are 8 T cell receptor beta chains from one sample sequenced in a study of CD8 T cells in ankylosing spondylitis. TCRdb passed the 5' RACE reads through MiXCR, listing each CDR3 protein once. The sample lists about 540,000 distinct CDR3 sequences; 10% to 15% were seen once. No antigens are known for them. Study observations and caveats: Characteristic, it appeared, of ankylosing spondylitis blood was a TCR beta motif of roughly eight highly homologous variants.

The specimen was blood, either unsorted or a sorted T cell fraction (not recorded which). These receptors were collected from a male donor with ankylosing spondylitis.

This clonotype was seen more than once but under ten times. The chain has TRBV11-2 and TRBJ2-1; 9 positions match TRBD2. The J segment lost 1 base and the V segment lost 5 bases, leaving 6 bases of the junction unmatched. CDR1 and CDR2 from the germline V gene are SGHAT and FQNNGV. This CDR3 has 16 amino acids. This CDR3 reads CASSLISGSSYNEQFF. The CDR3 DNA reads TGTGCCAGCAGCCTCATTAGCGGGAGTTCCTACAATGAGCAGTTCTTC.

CDR3 sequence reads: CASSPTDRINTEAFF. The DNA for the CDR3 is TGTGCCAGCAGCCCTACGGACAGGATCAACACTGAAGCTTTCTTT. The V call is TRBV7-9, the J call TRBJ1-1; TRBD1 agrees at 7 bases. After removal of 5 bases from V and 2 bases from J, the junction contained 8 bases not matched to a gene. CDR3 length: 15 amino acids. The germline CDR1 and CDR2 sequences are SEHNR and FQNEAQ (reference sequence).

This clonotype appeared a few times. This chain's CDR3 is CSARGERLTKVGEQFF. The CDR3 region has the DNA TGCAGTGCTAGAGGGGAACGACTAACCAAAGTGGGGGAGCAGTTCTTC. V and J are TRBV20-1 and TRBJ2-1; D is possibly TRBD2 (5 bases). V shed 1 base and J shed 10 bases, with 23 bases lying between them. The CDR3 length is 16 residues. Germline V gene sequence: CDR1 DFQATT, CDR2 SNEGSKA (reference sequence).

The rearrangement uses TRBV20-1 and TRBJ2-1, with 9 bases lining up with TRBD2. The CDR3 loop spans 15 amino acids. CDR1 and CDR2 (germline): DFQATT, SNEGSKA (reference sequence). The V and J ends lost 2 bases and 3 bases, in that order; junction bases with no gene match: 5. The CDR3 sequence is CSARSGRSFYNEQFF. The CDR3, as DNA: TGCAGTGCTAGAAGCGGGAGGAGCTTCTACAATGAGCAGTTCTTC.

Only a few counts were recorded for this clonotype. The chain carries TRBV7-2 and TRBJ2-3; unclear D gene. Trimming shortened V by 1 base and J by 5 bases, and 13 bases separated the two germline ends. The CDR3 is 15 residues long. Germline loops: CDR1 SGHTA, CDR2 FQGNSA. DNA for the CDR3: TGTGCCAGCAGCTTAGTGGGTGAGGCGCGAGATACGCAGTATTTT. Translating it yields CASSLVGEARDTQYF.

There are a few counts of this clonotype. V usage is TRBV6-5 and J usage is TRBJ2-1; 8 bases map to TRBD2. The V gene's germline CDR1 is MNHEY and CDR2 SVGAGI. This CDR3 contains 15 residues. Unmatched junction bases numbered 7, after V lost 0 bases and J lost 9 bases. CDR3 region: CASSYSPGGRVEQFF. In DNA, the CDR3 is TGTGCCAGCAGTTACTCGCCGGGAGGGCGGGTTGAGCAGTTCTTC.

In its sample, this clonotype was seen a few times. The rearrangement joins TRBV5-1 to TRBJ2-3; 8 bases map to TRBD1. The V segment lost 7 bases and the J segment 4 bases; nucleotides outside the gene matches: 11. The CDR3 runs to 15 residues. Germline lookup yields CDR1 SGHRS and CDR2 YFSETQ. CDR3 in DNA: TGCGCCAGCTCCCCGGACAGGGTAATCCCAGATACGCAGTATTTT. Translating it yields CASSPDRVIPDTQYF.

This chain joins TRBV20-1 and TRBJ2-1; 10 positions match TRBD2. V shed 0 bases and J 7 bases; nucleotides not matched to a gene: 6. This CDR3 has 15 residues. Germline CDR1 DFQATT, CDR2 SNEGSKA (reference sequence). The CDR3, as DNA: TGCAGTGCTAGAGATCGGACTAGCGGTGATAATGAGCAGTTCTTC. Amino acids: CSARDRTSGDNEQFF.